The clone carrying this T cell receptor beta chain was observed a handful of times. Its specificity is unknown. Clones were read by immunoSEQ multiplex PCR, and TCRdb kept only the in-frame ones, dropping some. Of around 200,000 clones listed, about 81% are singletons. The sample originates from a study of cytomegalovirus exposure and HLA in healthy donors. About the study: The same platform as the roughly 670 first-cohort repertoires was used for the 95 to 150 validation repertoires, a later analysis reported.

Germline lookup yields CDR1 SGHRS and CDR2 YFSETQ. Trimming took off 0 bases at V and 0 bases at J, with 14 bases between the two ends. There are 17 residues in the CDR3. The donors belonged to the roughly 110-subject validation cohort, separate from the roughly 650-subject first cohort. Overall study results and limits: CMV antigen specificity was confirmed in vitro for three CMV-associated chains. The classifier reportedly diagnosed cytomegalovirus status with high specificity and sensitivity.

Sequenced: PBMCs. This clonotype was obtained from a woman aged 30 to 39 in good health and CMV-seronegative. This chain joins TRBV5-1 and TRBJ2-3; TRBD1 is a possible D gene (6 bases). Here the CDR3 reads CASSLGQVDFSTDTQYF. For the CDR3, the DNA is TGCGCCAGCAGCTTGGGACAGGTTGATTTTAGCACAGATACGCAGTATTTT.